This passage covers 25 T cell receptor beta chains from one sample sequenced in a study of CD8 T cells in ankylosing spondylitis. Study outcomes and limitations: Among TCR beta sequences, a motif of 7 to 9 highly homologous variants appeared characteristic of ankylosing spondylitis blood.

In TCRdb, the 5' RACE reads were re-called with MiXCR into one record per CDR3 protein. The data hold about 210,000 distinct CDR3 sequences, with 5.5% to 7.5% observed a single time. These TCRs' antigens remain unknown. The specimen was blood, either unsorted or a sorted T cell fraction (not recorded which). Receptors originate from a male donor with ankylosing spondylitis.

This clonotype has at least ten counts. The rearrangement joins TRBV12-3 or TRBV12-4 to TRBJ2-1; the D gene is possibly TRBD2 (5 bases). The CDR3 runs 13 residues. Trimming removed 6 bases from V and 4 bases from J, with 10 bases in between. The CDR3 sequence: CASSPGIYNEQFF. The DNA for the CDR3 is TGTGCCAGCAGCCCCGGGATTTACAATGAGCAGTTCTTC.

This clonotype was observed at least ten times. The genes are TRBV7-3 and TRBJ2-3; no definite D call. Germline CDR1 SGHTA, CDR2 FQGTGA. This CDR3 has 15 residues. V was trimmed by 2 bases and J by 2 bases, leaving 11 bases between them. The CDR3 bases are TGTGCCAGCAGCTTAGATGGCGGAACCACAGATACGCAGTATTTT. Residues: CASSLDGGTTDTQYF.

The chain has TRBV29-1 and TRBJ1-1; D is uncertain. Germline V gene lookup returns CDR1 SQVTM and CDR2 ANQGSEA. The CDR3 length is 12 residues. Trimming took off 0 bases at V and 5 bases at J, with 7 bases between the two ends. The CDR3 DNA reads as TGCAGCGTTGAAGACGGTTCAACTGAAGCTTTCTTT. Translating it yields CSVEDGSTEAFF.

This clonotype was seen repeatedly, ten times or more. This chain joins TRBV11-2 and TRBJ2-7, with D perhaps TRBD2 (5 bases). CDR1 and CDR2 from the germline V gene are SGHAT and FQNNGV. V was trimmed by 1 base and J by 3 bases, leaving 16 bases between them. The CDR3 has 16 amino acids. Written as DNA, the CDR3 is TGTGCCAGCAGCTTAGGAGTCACGGGGAAAGGCTACGAGCAGTACTTC. Translating it yields CASSLGVTGKGYEQYF.

This clonotype was seen at least ten times. The V and J genes are TRBV4-1 and TRBJ1-5; D is unresolved. The germline V gene has CDR1 MGHRA and CDR2 YSYEKL. CDR3 length equals 15 residues. Trimming cost V 1 base and J 2 bases, with 9 bases left between them. The CDR3 loop reads CASSQAPGRNQPQHF. CDR3 DNA sequence: TGCGCCAGCAGCCAAGCTCCGGGCCGCAATCAGCCCCAGCATTTT.

This clonotype was seen ten or more times. The chain is built from TRBV29-1 and TRBJ2-3; 9 bases agree with TRBD1. The CDR3 has 14 residues. The V gene's germline CDR1 is SQVTM and CDR2 ANQGSEA. After removal of 1 base from V and 1 base from J, the junction contained 0 bases not matched to a gene. CDR3 bases: TGCAGCGTTGAAGGGGACAGGGGCACAGATACGCAGTATTTT. Translating it yields CSVEGDRGTDTQYF.

As to this clonotype: At one of its ends the junction is not consistent with the germline gene, which may arise from a read error. This chain joins TRBV20-1 and TRBJ2-7, with a tentative D call TRBD1 (5 bases). The CDR3 runs to 14 residues. Germline CDR1 and CDR2: DFQATT and SNEGSKA (reference sequence). The CDR3, as DNA: TGCAGTGCCAACCCCACCAGGGCCCAATACGAGCAGTGCTTC. Its protein product is CSANPTRAQYEQCF.

There are many counts of this clonotype. The chain joins TRBV7-9 to TRBJ1-6; maybe TRBD1 (5 bases). The ends were cut back, 5 bases at V and 4 bases at J, with 15 bases in the middle. Germline CDR1 and CDR2: SEHNR and FQNEAQ (reference sequence). CDR3 length: 16 amino acids. For the CDR3, the DNA is TGTGCCAGCAGCCCCACCGCGGGGGTTTATAATTCACCCCTCCACTTT. Its protein is CASSPTAGVYNSPLHF.

This clonotype was counted at least ten times. The chain joins TRBV6-2 or TRBV6-3 to TRBJ2-1, with unresolved D. The length of the CDR3 is 12 residues. Trimming pared 2 bases from V and 4 bases from J, leaving 3 bases between. CDR1 MNHEY and CDR2 SVGEGT come from the germline V gene. CDR3 sequence (DNA): TGTGCCAGCAGTTACATTTACAATGAGCAGTTCTTC. Amino acids: CASSYIYNEQFF.

This clonotype was detected many times. The chain carries TRBV29-1 and TRBJ2-5; D might be TRBD2 (6 bases). In germline, CDR1 is SQVTM, CDR2 ANQGSEA. There are 16 residues in the CDR3. V was cut by 1 base and J by 4 bases, with 19 bases left in between. In nucleotides, the CDR3 is TGCAGCGTTGAAGGGTTGGAGGGCCCAGTAGCAGAGACCCAGTACTTC. Protein product: CSVEGLEGPVAETQYF.

This clonotype has ten or more counts. V usage is TRBV4-3 and J usage is TRBJ2-2, with 9 bases identical to TRBD2. Unmatched junction bases numbered 3, after V lost 1 base and J lost 0 bases. The CDR3 is made up of 17 amino acids. Germline V lookup: CDR1 LGHNA, CDR2 YSLEER. The chain's CDR3 is CASSQGLAGTNTGELFF. The CDR3 region has the DNA TGCGCCAGCAGCCAAGGTCTAGCGGGAACGAACACCGGGGAGCTGTTTTTT.

This clonotype was seen ten or more times. The V gene is TRBV6-1, the J gene TRBJ1-6; 8 bases align to TRBD1. Trimming at V came to 6 bases and at J to 9 bases, leaving 7 bases not matched to a gene. The V gene's germline CDR1 is MNHNS and CDR2 SASEGT. The CDR3 is 14 residues long. The CDR3 sequence: CASSEDRVSSPLHF. The CDR3 DNA is TGTGCCAGCAGCGAGGACAGGGTTAGTTCACCCCTCCACTTT.

The rearrangement links TRBV27 to TRBJ2-1; 7 nucleotides align to TRBD2. Looked up from germline, CDR1 is MNHEY and CDR2 is SMNVEV (reference sequence). The ends lost 6 bases at V and 6 bases at J; junction bases unmatched: 8. This CDR3 region has 14 residues. The CDR3 sequence: CASSHLGRPNEQFF. The CDR3 DNA reads TGTGCCAGCAGCCACCTCGGGAGGCCCAATGAGCAGTTCTTC.

The rearrangement uses TRBV27 and TRBJ1-5; unclear D gene. V shed 5 bases and J shed 2 bases, with 10 bases lying between them. Germline V CDR1 and CDR2: MNHEY, SMNVEV (reference sequence). CDR3 length: 14 amino acids. DNA for the CDR3: TGTGCCAGCAGTCCGGGGTCCGGCAATCAGCCCCAGCATTTT. It yields the protein CASSPGSGNQPQHF.

The V gene is TRBV6-1, the J gene TRBJ2-1; possibly TRBD2 for D (6 bases). V was shortened by 4 bases and J by 3 bases, with 19 bases between the two germline ends. The CDR3 loop spans 17 amino acids. Germline lookup yields CDR1 MNHNS and CDR2 SASEGT. The CDR3 nucleotides read TGTGCCAGCAGTGGCCGTTTTTACCAGGGACTCTACAATGAGCAGTTCTTC. Translating gives CASSGRFYQGLYNEQFF.

This clonotype occurred many times. J is TRBJ2-7 and V is TRBV20-1; tentatively, D is TRBD1 (7 bases). Germline lookup yields CDR1 DFQATT and CDR2 SNEGSKA (reference sequence). The CDR3 is made up of 13 amino acids. Trimming left V 0 bases short and J 5 bases short, with 11 bases between. The CDR3 bases are TGCAGTGCTAGAGACAGGGGGAGGAACGAGCAGTACTTC. Translating gives CSARDRGRNEQYF.

This clonotype was detected ten times or more. The rearrangement links TRBV29-1 to TRBJ1-1; a weak D match, TRBD1 (5 bases). CDR1 is SQVTM, CDR2 ANQGSEA, per germline. Deletions cut 5 bases from V and 3 bases from J, with 19 bases between. This CDR3 has 15 amino acids. The CDR3 spells CSVPQAREGDTEAFF. The CDR3 DNA reads TGCAGCGTTCCCCAGGCACGAGAAGGGGACACTGAAGCTTTCTTT.

In this sample, this clonotype turned up many times. The genes are TRBV28 and TRBJ2-7; D unclear. The V and J ends lost 2 bases and 3 bases respectively, with 17 bases between them. Germline V gene lookup returns CDR1 MDHEN and CDR2 SYDVKM. The CDR3 runs to 16 residues. As DNA, the CDR3 is TGTGCCAGCAGTTTAGGGCTACCGGTGGTGGGCTACGAGCAGTACTTC. It yields the protein CASSLGLPVVGYEQYF. Filled out from reference TRBV28 and TRBJ2-7, the complete variable domain reads DVKVTQSSRYLVKRTGEKVFLECVQDMDHENMFWYRQDPGLGLRLIYFSYDVKMKEKGDIPEGYSVSREKKERFSLILESASTNQTSMYLCASSLGLPVVGYEQYFGPGTRLTVT.

This clonotype was detected many times. The V gene is TRBV10-3, the J gene TRBJ2-7; D is ambiguous. Trimming stripped 2 bases from V and 9 bases from J, with 14 bases between. The CDR3 length is 13 residues. The germline V gene has CDR1 ENHRY and CDR2 SYGVKD. The CDR3 nucleotides are TGTGCCATCAGTGAGGACACCCCGATGGGGCAGTACTTC. Translating it yields CAISEDTPMGQYF.

This clonotype was counted only a few times. The chain is built from TRBV4-1 and TRBJ1-1; possible D gene TRBD1, 6 bases. Germline loops: CDR1 MGHRA, CDR2 YSYEKL. The CDR3 is 15 amino acids. The V end lost 3 bases, the J end lost 4 bases, and 15 bases lay between the germline ends. CDR3 sequence reads: CASSHSQGRITEAFF. CDR3 DNA: TGCGCCAGCAGCCATTCTCAGGGGCGCATCACTGAAGCTTTCTTT.

In its sample, this clonotype was seen many times. The J gene is TRBJ2-1, the V gene TRBV10-3, with a possible D match to TRBD2 (5 bases). V was trimmed by 10 bases and J by 10 bases, leaving 11 bases between them. Per germline, CDR1 ENHRY and CDR2 SYGVKD. This CDR3 has 10 residues. The CDR3 DNA is TGTGCCACCTTTGAGCGGGAGCAGTTCTTC. Its protein product is CATFEREQFF.

Only a few counts were recorded for this clonotype. The gene calls are TRBV19 and TRBJ2-1; D is unclear. V was shortened by 4 bases and J by 3 bases, with 10 bases between the two germline ends. This CDR3 has 14 amino acids. Per germline, CDR1 LNHDA and CDR2 SQIVND (reference sequence). CDR3 coding DNA: TGTGCCAGTAGTAGGAGACCCAGCTACAATGAGCAGTTCTTC. Its protein is CASSRRPSYNEQFF.

In its sample, this clonotype was seen many times. The chain links TRBV2 to TRBJ2-1, with 8 bases that match TRBD2. The germline V gene encodes CDR1 SNHLY and CDR2 FYNNEI. The CDR3 has 15 residues. Unmatched junction bases numbered 11, after V lost 6 bases and J lost 7 bases. CDR3 sequence reads: CASSPSGLAGNEQFF. The DNA of the CDR3 is TGTGCCAGCAGCCCGTCGGGGCTAGCGGGTAATGAGCAGTTCTTC.

This clonotype was found a few times. V gene TRBV4-2 combines with J gene TRBJ2-6; TRBD1 might be the D (6 bases). The ends were cut back, 0 bases at V and 11 bases at J, with 11 bases in the middle. Per germline, CDR1 LGHNA and CDR2 YNFKEQ. The CDR3 has 14 amino acids. CDR3 region: CASSQDLKGDVLTF. The CDR3 bases are TGTGCCAGCAGCCAAGATTTGAAGGGGGACGTCCTGACTTTC.

The CDR3 protein is CASSATRGLSNQPQHF. The CDR3 DNA sequence: TGTGCCAGTAGTGCAACAAGGGGGCTGAGCAATCAGCCCCAGCATTTT. V usage is TRBV19 and J usage is TRBJ1-5; 7 bases match TRBD1. The CDR3 runs 16 residues. Losses at the gene ends were 5 bases for V and 1 base for J; bases not matched to a gene: 8. Germline loops: CDR1 LNHDA, CDR2 SQIVND (reference sequence).